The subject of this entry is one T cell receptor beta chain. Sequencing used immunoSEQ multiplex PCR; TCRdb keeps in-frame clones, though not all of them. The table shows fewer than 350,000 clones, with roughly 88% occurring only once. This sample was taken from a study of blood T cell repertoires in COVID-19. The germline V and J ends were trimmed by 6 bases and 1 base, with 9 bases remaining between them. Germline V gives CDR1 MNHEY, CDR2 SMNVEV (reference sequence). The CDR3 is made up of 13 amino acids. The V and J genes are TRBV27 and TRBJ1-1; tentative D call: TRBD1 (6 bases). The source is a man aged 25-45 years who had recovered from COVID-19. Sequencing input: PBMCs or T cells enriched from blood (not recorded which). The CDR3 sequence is CASSRTENTEAFF. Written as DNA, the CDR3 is TGTGCCAGCAGCAGGACAGAGAACACTGAAGCTTTCTTT.